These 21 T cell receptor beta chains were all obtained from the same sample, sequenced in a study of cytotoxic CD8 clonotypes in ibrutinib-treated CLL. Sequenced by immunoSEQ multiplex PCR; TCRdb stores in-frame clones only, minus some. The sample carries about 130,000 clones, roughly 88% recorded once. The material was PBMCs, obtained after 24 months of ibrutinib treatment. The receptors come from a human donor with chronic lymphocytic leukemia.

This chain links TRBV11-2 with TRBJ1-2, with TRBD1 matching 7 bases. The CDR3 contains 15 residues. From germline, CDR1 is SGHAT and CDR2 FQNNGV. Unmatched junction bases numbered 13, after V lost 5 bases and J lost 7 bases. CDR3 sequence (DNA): TGTGCCAGCAGCGGCGCAGGGGGAGGCAGCAGTGGCTACACCTTC. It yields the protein CASSGAGGGSSGYTF. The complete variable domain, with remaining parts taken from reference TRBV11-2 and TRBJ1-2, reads EAGVAQSPRYKIIEKRQSVAFWCNPISGHATLYWYQQILGQGPKLLIQFQNNGVVDDSQLPKDRFSAERLKGVDSTLKIQPAKLEDSAVYLCASSGAGGGSSGYTFGSGTRLTVV.

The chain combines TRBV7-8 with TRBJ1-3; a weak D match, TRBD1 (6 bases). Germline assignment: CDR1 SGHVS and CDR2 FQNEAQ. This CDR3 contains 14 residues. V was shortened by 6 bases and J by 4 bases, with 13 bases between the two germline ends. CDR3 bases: TGTGCCAGCAGTCCTGACAGGACGGGAAACACCATATATTTT. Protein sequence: CASSPDRTGNTIYF.

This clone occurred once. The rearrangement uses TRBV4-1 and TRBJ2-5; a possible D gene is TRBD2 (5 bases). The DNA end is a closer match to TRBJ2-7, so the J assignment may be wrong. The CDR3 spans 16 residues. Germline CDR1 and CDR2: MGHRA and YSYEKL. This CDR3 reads CASSYEGKGSSYEQYF. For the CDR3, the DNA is TGCGCCAGCAGCTACGAGGGTAAGGGTAGCTCCTACGAGCAGTACTTC.

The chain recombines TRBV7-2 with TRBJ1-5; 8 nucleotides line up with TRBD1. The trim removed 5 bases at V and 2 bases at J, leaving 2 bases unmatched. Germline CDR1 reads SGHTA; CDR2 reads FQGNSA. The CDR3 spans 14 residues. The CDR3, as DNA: TGTGCCAGCAGCGTGGACAGGGGCAATCAGCCCCAGCATTTT. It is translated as CASSVDRGNQPQHF.

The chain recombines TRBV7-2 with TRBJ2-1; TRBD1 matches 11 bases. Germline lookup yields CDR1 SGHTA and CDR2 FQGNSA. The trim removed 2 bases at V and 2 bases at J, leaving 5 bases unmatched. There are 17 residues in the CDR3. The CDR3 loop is CASSLRDRGRAYNEQFF. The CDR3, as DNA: TGTGCCAGCAGCTTACGGGACAGGGGGAGGGCCTACAATGAGCAGTTCTTC. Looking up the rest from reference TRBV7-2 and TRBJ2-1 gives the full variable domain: GAGVSQSPSNKVTEKGKDVELRCDPISGHTALYWYRQSLGQGLEFLIYFQGNSAPDKSGLPSDRFSAERTGGSVSTLTIQRTQQEDSAVYLCASSLRDRGRAYNEQFFGPGTRLTVL.

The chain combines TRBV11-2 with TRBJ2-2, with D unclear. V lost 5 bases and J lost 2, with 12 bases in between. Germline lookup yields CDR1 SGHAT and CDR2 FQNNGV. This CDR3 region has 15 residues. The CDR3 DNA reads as TGTGCCAGCAGCGCCATTGTCACAAACACCGGGGAGCTGTTTTTT. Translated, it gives CASSAIVTNTGELFF.

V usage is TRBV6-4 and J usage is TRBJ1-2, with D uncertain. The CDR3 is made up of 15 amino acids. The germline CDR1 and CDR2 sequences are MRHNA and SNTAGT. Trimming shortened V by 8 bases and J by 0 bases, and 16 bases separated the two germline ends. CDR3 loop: CASSATWLANYGYTF. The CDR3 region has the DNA TGTGCCAGCTCCGCTACTTGGCTAGCTAACTATGGCTACACCTTC.

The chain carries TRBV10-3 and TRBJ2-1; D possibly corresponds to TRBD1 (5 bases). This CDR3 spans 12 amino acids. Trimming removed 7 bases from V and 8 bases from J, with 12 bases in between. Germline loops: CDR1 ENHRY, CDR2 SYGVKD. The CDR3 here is CAIMGLDHEQFF. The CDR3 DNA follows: TGTGCCATCATGGGGCTAGACCATGAGCAGTTCTTC.

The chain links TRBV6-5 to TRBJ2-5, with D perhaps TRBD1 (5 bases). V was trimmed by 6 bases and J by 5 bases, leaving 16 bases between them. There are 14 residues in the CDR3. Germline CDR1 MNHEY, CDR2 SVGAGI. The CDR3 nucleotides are TGTGCCAGCAGAAACCCAGGGCGGCCGGAGACCCAGTACTTC. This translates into CASRNPGRPETQYF.

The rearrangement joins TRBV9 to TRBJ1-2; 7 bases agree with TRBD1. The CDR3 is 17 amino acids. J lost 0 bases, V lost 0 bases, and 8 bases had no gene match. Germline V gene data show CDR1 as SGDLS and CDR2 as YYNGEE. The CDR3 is CASSVDEGARPNYGYTF. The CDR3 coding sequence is TGTGCCAGCAGCGTAGATGAGGGGGCGCGCCCTAACTATGGCTACACCTTC.

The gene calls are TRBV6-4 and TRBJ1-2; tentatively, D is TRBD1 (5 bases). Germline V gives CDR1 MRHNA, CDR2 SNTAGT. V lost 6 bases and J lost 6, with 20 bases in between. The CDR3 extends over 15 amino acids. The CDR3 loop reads CASSSDGGGLDGYTF. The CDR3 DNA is TGTGCCAGCAGCTCCGACGGGGGGGGACTGGATGGCTACACCTTC.

CDR3 DNA sequence: TGTGCCAGTAGTACAATAGCGAGAAGCACAGATACGCAGTATTTT. It is translated as CASSTIARSTDTQYF. V usage is TRBV19 and J usage is TRBJ2-3, with D possibly matching TRBD2 (5 bases). Trimming pared 4 bases from V and 0 bases from J, leaving 11 bases between. The CDR3 is 15 amino acids. The germline V gene encodes CDR1 LNHDA and CDR2 SQIVND (reference sequence).

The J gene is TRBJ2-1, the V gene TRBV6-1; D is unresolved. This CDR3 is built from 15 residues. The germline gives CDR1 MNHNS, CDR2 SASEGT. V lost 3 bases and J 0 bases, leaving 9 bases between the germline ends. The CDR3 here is CASSDGLPSYNEQFF. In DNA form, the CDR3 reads TGTGCCAGCAGTGATGGCCTGCCCTCCTACAATGAGCAGTTCTTC.

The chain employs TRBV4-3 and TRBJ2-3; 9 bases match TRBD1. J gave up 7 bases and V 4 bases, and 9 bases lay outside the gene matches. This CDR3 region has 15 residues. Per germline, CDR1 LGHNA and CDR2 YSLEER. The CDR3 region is CASSPGTGSKNTQYF. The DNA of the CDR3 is TGCGCCAGCAGCCCAGGGACAGGGAGCAAAAATACGCAGTATTTT.

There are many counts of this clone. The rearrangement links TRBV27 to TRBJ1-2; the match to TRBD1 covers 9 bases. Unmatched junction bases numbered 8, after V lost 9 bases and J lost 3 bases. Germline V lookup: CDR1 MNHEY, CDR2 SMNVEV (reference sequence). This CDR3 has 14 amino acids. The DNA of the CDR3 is TGTGCCAGTAAACGACAGGGGGGTTACTATGGCTACACCTTC. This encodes CASKRQGGYYGYTF.

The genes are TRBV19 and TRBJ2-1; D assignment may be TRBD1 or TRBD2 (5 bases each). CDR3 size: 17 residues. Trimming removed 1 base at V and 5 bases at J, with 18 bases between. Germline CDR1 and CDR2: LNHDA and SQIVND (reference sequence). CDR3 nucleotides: TGTGCCAGTAGTATAGGGAAACCGGGACGGTTCCACAATGAGCAGTTCTTC. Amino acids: CASSIGKPGRFHNEQFF.

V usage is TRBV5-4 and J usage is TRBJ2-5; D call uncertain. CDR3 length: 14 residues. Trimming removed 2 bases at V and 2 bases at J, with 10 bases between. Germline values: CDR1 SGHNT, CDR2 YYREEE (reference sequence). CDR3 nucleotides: TGTGCCAGCAGCTTTCCCCAGAGACAAGAGACCCAGTACTTC. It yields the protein CASSFPQRQETQYF. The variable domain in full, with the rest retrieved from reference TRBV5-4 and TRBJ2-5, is ETGVTQSPTHLIKTRGQQVTLRCSSQSGHNTVSWYQQALGQGPQFIFQYYREEENGRGNFPPRFSGLQFPNYSSELNVNALELDDSALYLCASSFPQRQETQYFGPGTRLLVL.

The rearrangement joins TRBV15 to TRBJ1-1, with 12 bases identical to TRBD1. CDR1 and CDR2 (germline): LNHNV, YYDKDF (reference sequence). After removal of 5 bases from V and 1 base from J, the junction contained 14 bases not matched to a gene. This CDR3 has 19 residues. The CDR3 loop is CATSFPPPGQGARNTEAFF. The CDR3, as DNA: TGTGCCACCAGCTTCCCCCCACCGGGACAGGGGGCTCGGAACACTGAAGCTTTCTTT.

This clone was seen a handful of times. CDR3 sequence: CSARHGAEQYF. In DNA, the CDR3 is TGCAGTGCTAGACACGGGGCCGAGCAGTACTTC. The chain employs TRBV20-1 and TRBJ2-7; D may match TRBD1 or TRBD2 (5 bases each). V was cut by 2 bases and J by 6 bases, with 8 bases left in between. The germline CDR1 and CDR2 sequences are DFQATT and SNEGSKA (reference sequence). The CDR3 has 11 residues.

The CDR3 loop is CASSPGRLSYEQYF. Written as DNA, the CDR3 is TGTGCCAGCAGCCCGGGACGGCTCTCCTACGAGCAGTACTTC. This sequence joins TRBV7-8 and TRBJ2-7; perhaps D is TRBD1 or TRBD2 (5 bases each). Trimming removed 5 bases from V and 0 bases from J, with 11 bases in between. This CDR3 has 14 residues. Germline V gene sequence: CDR1 SGHVS, CDR2 FQNEAQ.

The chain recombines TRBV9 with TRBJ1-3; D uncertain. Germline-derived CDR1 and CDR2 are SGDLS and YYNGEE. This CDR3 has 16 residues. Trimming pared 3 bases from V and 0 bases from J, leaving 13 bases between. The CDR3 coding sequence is TGTGCCAGCAGCGGAGCGGGGTTCCACTCTGGAAACACCATATATTTT. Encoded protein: CASSGAGFHSGNTIYF.